What follows are 15 T cell receptor beta chains derived from one specimen sequenced in a study of neurological immune-mediated disorders. Each CDR3 protein is one row after TCRdb ran MiXCR on the 5' RACE reads. Seen here are about 120,000 distinct CDR3 sequences, about 3.2% observed once, and the top ten hold over 1%. Sample: PBMCs. These receptors all stem from a woman between 25 and 40 years old with multiple sclerosis.

This clonotype was counted at least ten times. This CDR3 is CASLGDRISYEQYF. CDR3 DNA sequence: TGTGCCAGTTTAGGGGACAGAATTTCCTACGAGCAGTACTTC. The chain combines TRBV28 with TRBJ2-7; 7 bases map to TRBD1. The germline V gene encodes CDR1 MDHEN and CDR2 SYDVKM. Trimming took 9 bases from V and 1 from J; bases not matched to a gene: 9. This CDR3 comprises 14 residues.

This clonotype was recorded many times. V is TRBV20-1 and J is TRBJ1-1; tentatively, D is TRBD1 (5 bases). Germline V gives CDR1 DFQATT, CDR2 SNEGSKA (reference sequence). V lost 3 bases, J lost 5 bases, and 13 bases lay in between. The CDR3 is made up of 13 amino acids. CDR3 coding DNA: TGCAGTGCTAGGTTCTGGGGGGGTACTGAAGCTTTCTTT. Its protein product is CSARFWGGTEAFF.

This clonotype was recorded at least ten times. J is TRBJ1-2 and V is TRBV19; D is undetermined. CDR1 and CDR2 from the germline V gene are LNHDA and SQIVND (reference sequence). This CDR3 spans 12 amino acids. Trimming took off 8 bases at V and 5 bases at J, with 12 bases between the two ends. CDR3 residues: CASLSDPYGYTF. The DNA of the CDR3 is TGTGCCAGTCTTAGCGACCCATATGGCTACACCTTC. The entire variable domain, with the rest obtained from reference TRBV19 and TRBJ1-2, is as follows: DGGITQSPKYLFRKEGQNVTLSCEQNLNHDAMYWYRQDPGQGLRLIYYSQIVNDFQKGDIAEGYSVSREKKESFPLTVTSAQKNPTAFYLCASLSDPYGYTFGSGTRLTVV.

This chain uses TRBV30 with TRBJ2-1; TRBD2 is a possible D gene (6 bases). Germline V CDR1 and CDR2: GTSNPN, SVGIG (reference sequence). There are 15 residues in the CDR3. V lost 4 bases and J 1 base, leaving 14 bases between the germline ends. CDR3 loop: CAWNPGTPSYNEQFF. The CDR3 bases are TGTGCCTGGAACCCCGGGACTCCTTCCTACAATGAGCAGTTCTTC.

This clonotype was observed many times. The chain employs TRBV5-1 and TRBJ1-1; D not resolved. V was trimmed by 2 bases and J by 2 bases, leaving 7 bases between them. The germline V gene has CDR1 SGHRS and CDR2 YFSETQ. The CDR3 covers 13 residues. The chain's CDR3 is CASSLRVNTEAFF. The CDR3, as DNA: TGCGCCAGCAGCTTAAGGGTAAACACTGAAGCTTTCTTT.

In this sample, this clonotype turned up many times. The J gene is TRBJ2-3, the V gene TRBV29-1, with a weak D call TRBD2 (5 bases). This CDR3 comprises 14 residues. Germline CDR1 reads SQVTM; CDR2 reads ANQGSEA. The V end was cut by 4 bases, the J end by 4 bases, with 15 bases between. The CDR3 nucleotides read TGCAGCGTTGTCGAGGGTTTGTCCTCAGATACGCAGTATTTT. Translating gives CSVVEGLSSDTQYF.

This clonotype has ten or more counts. The rearrangement joins TRBV18 to TRBJ1-6; D not certain. CDR3 length: 16 amino acids. The germline V gene has CDR1 KGHSH and CDR2 LQKENI. V was cut by 3 bases and J by 2 bases, with 11 bases left in between. Here the CDR3 reads CASSPNSHTYNSPLHF. DNA of the CDR3: TGTGCCAGCTCACCGAACAGCCATACCTATAATTCACCCCTCCACTTT.

This clonotype was recorded at least ten times. This sequence joins TRBV6-2 or TRBV6-3 and TRBJ1-1; D is unclear. Trimming cost V 5 bases and J 8 bases, with 12 bases left between them. This CDR3 region has 12 residues. CDR1 is MNHEY and CDR2 is SVGEGT in the germline V gene. The CDR3 nucleotides read TGTGCCAGCAGTGAAGGATCCAAGGAAGCTTTCTTT. This codes for CASSEGSKEAFF.

This clonotype was seen more than once but under ten times. A far larger clone is only one base removed, so a read error is likely. The chain combines TRBV2 with TRBJ1-1; D not resolved. Germline V lookup: CDR1 SNHLY, CDR2 FYNNEI. The CDR3 sequence is 11 residues long. V dropped 6 bases and J dropped 1 base, with 3 bases sitting between them. In nucleotides, the CDR3 is TGTGCCAGCAGGGCGAACACTGAAGCTTTCTTT. Amino acids: CASRANTEAFF.

This clonotype has a count of ten or more. The chain has TRBV5-1 and TRBJ2-3, with D perhaps matching TRBD1 or TRBD2 (5 bases each). Trimming took off 7 bases at V and 4 bases at J, with 13 bases between the two ends. CDR3 length: 13 residues. Germline loops: CDR1 SGHRS, CDR2 YFSETQ. CDR3 nucleotides: TGCGCCAGCCGGGACGTGAGGGCAGATACGCAGTATTTT. Encoded protein: CASRDVRADTQYF.

This clonotype was detected ten times or more. The V gene is TRBV7-9, the J gene TRBJ2-7; TRBD2 is a possible D gene (6 bases). Trimming shortened V by 5 bases and J by 5 bases, and 13 bases separated the two germline ends. This CDR3 is built from 13 residues. Germline V lookup: CDR1 SEHNR, CDR2 FQNEAQ (reference sequence). As DNA, the CDR3 is TGTGCCAGCAGCCCCACGGGAGTTGACGAGCAGTACTTC. Its translation: CASSPTGVDEQYF. Full variable domain (outside the CDR3, taken from reference TRBV7-9 and TRBJ2-7): DTGVSQNPRHKITKRGQNVTFRCDPISEHNRLYWYRQTLGQGPEFLTYFQNEAQLEKSRLLSDRFSAERPKGSFSTLEIQRTEQGDSAMYLCASSPTGVDEQYFGPGTRLTVT.

About this clonotype itself: With a much larger clone just one base away, this may be a read error. The V gene is TRBV20-1, the J gene TRBJ1-5; D possibly corresponds to TRBD1 (6 bases). The CDR3 consists of 14 residues. CDR1 is DFQATT, CDR2 SNEGSKA, per germline (reference sequence). Here the CDR3 reads CSASKGGSGQPQNF. In DNA form, the CDR3 reads TGCAGTGCTAGTAAGGGGGGGAGTGGGCAGCCCCAGAATTTT.

There are many counts of this clonotype. This chain connects TRBV14 to TRBJ2-2, with 7 positions matching TRBD1. The V segment lost 6 bases and the J segment 3 bases; nucleotides outside the gene matches: 10. CDR1 and CDR2 from the germline V gene are SGHDN and FVKESK. The length of the CDR3 is 16 residues. CDR3 amino acids: CASSPTGALYTGELFF. CDR3 nucleotides: TGTGCCAGCAGTCCTACAGGGGCATTATACACCGGGGAGCTGTTTTTT.

This clonotype was recorded at least ten times. The chain joins TRBV10-2 to TRBJ2-1, with 8 bases matching TRBD1. This CDR3 spans 14 amino acids. V dropped 6 bases and J dropped 7; count of bases not matched to a gene: 8. Germline V CDR1 and CDR2: WSHSY, SAAADI. DNA of the CDR3: TGCGCCAGCAGGGACAGGGCTCCACGAAATGAGCAGTTCTTC. Its protein product is CASRDRAPRNEQFF.

In its sample, this clonotype was seen many times. The chain carries TRBV4-3 and TRBJ1-1; D is possibly TRBD1 (6 bases). The ends were cut back, 1 base at V and 1 base at J, with 10 bases in the middle. The germline gives CDR1 LGHNA, CDR2 YSLEER. The CDR3 runs to 15 residues. CDR3 DNA: TGCGCCAGCAGCCAAGTACCAGGGGAGAACACTGAAGCTTTCTTT. Residues: CASSQVPGENTEAFF.